Below, 14 T cell receptor beta chains from the same sample are listed, as sequenced in a study of CD8 T cells in ankylosing spondylitis. TCRdb called the 5' RACE reads again in MiXCR, with one record for every CDR3 protein. The sample has 200,000 to 300,000 distinct CDR3 sequences, 10% seen once. The sample consisted of blood, either unsorted or a sorted T cell fraction (not recorded which). The receptors originated from a male donor with ankylosing spondylitis or in good health (not recorded which).

This sequence joins TRBV1 and TRBJ2-2; the table's D call TRBD1 went unverified against the DNA. TRBV1 is given as a pseudogene. The CDR3 sequence is 14 residues long. In DNA form, the CDR3 reads TGTACCAGCAGGCCGGGCTGGAACACCGGGGAGCTGTTTTTT. Its protein is CTSRPGWNTGELFF.

To note about this clonotype: Given a much more abundant clone one base away, this may be a read error. The genes are TRBV29-1 and TRBJ2-3, with no clear D. CDR1 and CDR2 (germline): SQVTM, ANQGSEA. The CDR3 totals 15 residues. This CDR3 reads CSAESRYRSTDKQYF. In nucleotides, the CDR3 is TGCAGCGCCGAGTCCCGGTACCGTAGCACAGATAAGCAGTATTTT.

In its sample, this clonotype was seen many times. The CDR3 coding sequence is TGCAGTGCTAGCGTACACAGGGACGAGCCCCAGCATTTT. Protein: CSASVHRDEPQHF. The gene calls are TRBV20-1 and TRBJ1-5, with a possible D match to TRBD1 (6 bases). The CDR3 covers 13 residues. Germline V gives CDR1 DFQATT, CDR2 SNEGSKA (reference sequence). With 3 bases removed from V and 8 bases from J, the gap between germline ends came to 14 bases.

This clonotype was seen repeatedly, ten times or more. This sequence joins TRBV29-1 and TRBJ2-2; no clear D. V was pared by 4 bases and J by 0 bases, with 6 bases between. The CDR3 is 13 amino acids. Germline V gives CDR1 SQVTM, CDR2 ANQGSEA. The CDR3 DNA sequence: TGCAGCGTTGCGACACCGAACACCGGGGAGCTGTTTTTT. Residues: CSVATPNTGELFF.

This clonotype was recorded many times. The chain uses TRBV29-1 and TRBJ1-5, with D perhaps matching TRBD1 (5 bases). CDR1 SQVTM and CDR2 ANQGSEA come from the germline V gene. The CDR3 sequence is 12 residues long. With 7 bases removed from V and 9 bases from J, the gap between germline ends came to 16 bases. CDR3: CSGGEDSGPQHF. The DNA for the CDR3 is TGCAGCGGGGGGGAAGACAGTGGGCCCCAGCATTTT.

This clonotype turned up a few times. The chain uses TRBV20-1 and TRBJ2-7; 8 nucleotides agree with TRBD2. This CDR3 is built from 13 residues. Germline CDR1 and CDR2: DFQATT and SNEGSKA (reference sequence). The CDR3 sequence is CSSPGLGSDEQYF. CDR3 nucleotide sequence: TGCTCCTCGCCGGGACTAGGGAGCGACGAGCAGTACTTC.

Of note for this clonotype: This may be a read error: a much more frequent sequence differs by one nucleotide. This chain connects TRBV20-1 to TRBJ2-1, with a tentative D call TRBD1 (7 bases). Between the trimmed V and J ends, which lost 5 bases and 9 bases, there was a span of 23 bases. Germline CDR1 is DFQATT and CDR2 is SNEGSKA (reference sequence). This CDR3 has 15 amino acids. CDR3 amino acids: CSAGRGASGAVEQFF. The CDR3 coding sequence is TGCAGTGCTGGCAGGGGGGCCAGTGGGGCGGTTGAGCAGTTCTTC.

In this sample, this clonotype turned up once. The chain recombines TRBV30 with TRBJ1-1; a weak D match, TRBD1 (6 bases). Germline V gene lookup returns CDR1 GTSNPN and CDR2 SVGIG (reference sequence). Trimming removed 0 bases at V and 8 bases at J, with 25 bases between. There are 17 residues in the CDR3. CDR3 amino acids: CAWSVGGWATGVVEAFF. CDR3 DNA sequence: TGTGCCTGGAGTGTAGGGGGGTGGGCGACAGGAGTGGTCGAAGCTTTCTTT.

The table lists this clonotype with a few counts. The chain carries TRBV19 and TRBJ2-3; unclear D gene. Germline V gene sequence: CDR1 LNHDA, CDR2 SQIVND (reference sequence). The CDR3 spans 11 residues. V dropped 3 bases and J dropped 14 bases, with 12 bases sitting between them. In DNA, the CDR3 is TGTGCCAGTAGTATCCTTTTTCTGACGTATTTT. Translation: CASSILFLTYF.

In this sample, this clonotype turned up many times. The chain joins TRBV11-1 to TRBJ1-1; D possibly corresponds to TRBD1 (5 bases). This CDR3 comprises 18 residues. The V gene's germline CDR1 is SGHAT and CDR2 FQDESV (reference sequence). The V end was cut by 3 bases, the J end by 0 bases, with 20 bases between. The CDR3 DNA reads as TGTGCCAGCAGCTTCTTACCGCCCACAGGCTCTATGAACACTGAAGCTTTCTTT. It specifies CASSFLPPTGSMNTEAFF.

This clonotype showed up many times. V is TRBV5-1 and J is TRBJ2-4; the D is unclear. V lost 4 bases and J 7 bases, leaving 12 bases between the germline ends. CDR3 length equals 13 residues. Looked up from germline, CDR1 is SGHRS and CDR2 is YFSETQ. The CDR3 sequence: CASSLGRINIQYF. The CDR3 DNA sequence: TGCGCCAGCAGCCTAGGTAGGATCAACATTCAGTACTTC.

The J gene is TRBJ2-5, the V gene TRBV6-6; D might be TRBD1 (6 bases). The germline V gene encodes CDR1 MNHNY and CDR2 SVGAGI (reference sequence). Trimming stripped 2 bases from V and 1 base from J, with 8 bases between. This CDR3 region has 14 residues. The CDR3 DNA reads as TGTGCCAGCAGTTACCTGGACAGCCAAGAGACCCAGTACTTC. Translation gives CASSYLDSQETQYF.

This clonotype was seen ten or more times. The chain joins TRBV20-1 to TRBJ1-2; D is perhaps TRBD1 (6 bases). In germline, CDR1 is DFQATT, CDR2 SNEGSKA (reference sequence). The V end was cut by 0 bases, the J end by 4 bases, with 15 bases between. The CDR3 runs 15 residues. The CDR3 reads CSARDMAGAGYGYTF. The CDR3 DNA follows: TGCAGTGCTAGAGATATGGCGGGGGCGGGCTATGGCTACACCTTC.

There are many counts of this clonotype. The rearrangement joins TRBV5-1 to TRBJ2-1; possible D gene TRBD2, 6 bases. Between the trimmed V and J ends, which lost 5 bases and 4 bases, there was a span of 16 bases. The CDR3 has 15 residues. CDR1 and CDR2 from the germline V gene are SGHRS and YFSETQ. The CDR3, as DNA: TGCGCCAGCAGACCCGATGGGGGGAGGTACAATGAGCAGTTCTTC. Protein: CASRPDGGRYNEQFF.